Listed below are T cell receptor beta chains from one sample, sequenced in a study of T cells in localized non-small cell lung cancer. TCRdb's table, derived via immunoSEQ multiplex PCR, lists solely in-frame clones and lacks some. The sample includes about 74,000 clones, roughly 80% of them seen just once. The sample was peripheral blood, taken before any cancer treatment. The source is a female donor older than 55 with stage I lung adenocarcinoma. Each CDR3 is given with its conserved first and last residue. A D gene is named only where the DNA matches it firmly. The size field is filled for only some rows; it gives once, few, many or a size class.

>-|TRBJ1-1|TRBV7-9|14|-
CASSLQGPNTEAFF
TGTGCCAGCAGCTTACAAGGTCCGAACACTGAAGCTTTCTTT
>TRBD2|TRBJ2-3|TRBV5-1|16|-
CASSPRRAGVTDTQYF
TGCGCCAGCAGCCCGCGGCGTGCGGGAGTGACAGATACGCAGTATTTT
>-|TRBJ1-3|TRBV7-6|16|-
CASSLTGHSSGNTIYF
TGTGCCAGCAGCTTAACGGGACACAGCTCTGGAAACACCATATATTTT
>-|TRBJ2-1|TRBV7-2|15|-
CASSFRAGLYNEQFF
TGTGCCAGCAGCTTCCGGGCGGGGCTCTACAATGAGCAGTTCTTC
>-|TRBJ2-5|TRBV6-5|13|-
CASSQPGVETQYF
TGTGCCAGCAGTCAACCCGGGGTTGAGACCCAGTACTTC
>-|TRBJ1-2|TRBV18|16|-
CASSPPLPRAYYGYTF
TGTGCCAGCTCACCACCGCTACCGAGAGCCTACTATGGCTACACCTTC
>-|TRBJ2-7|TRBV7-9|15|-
CASSFSAGSSYEQYF
TGTGCCAGCAGCTTTTCGGCAGGGAGCTCCTACGAGCAGTACTTC
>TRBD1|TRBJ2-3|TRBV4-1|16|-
CASSRNWDSSTDTQYF
TGCGCCAGCAGCCGCAACTGGGACAGTAGCACAGATACGCAGTATTTT
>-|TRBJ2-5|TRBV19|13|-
CASSIGYRETQYF
TGTGCCAGTAGTATAGGTTACAGGGAGACCCAGTACTTC
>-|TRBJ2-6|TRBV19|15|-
CASSILPAGANVLTF
TGTGCCAGTAGTATCTTACCCGCTGGGGCCAACGTCCTGACTTTC
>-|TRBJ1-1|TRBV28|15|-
CASTPYLTQVTEAFF
TGTGCCAGCACCCCATACCTGACACAAGTCACTGAAGCTTTCTTT
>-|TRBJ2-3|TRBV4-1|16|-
CASSPRQRASTDTQYF
TGCGCCAGCAGCCCCCGACAGCGGGCTAGCACAGATACGCAGTATTTT
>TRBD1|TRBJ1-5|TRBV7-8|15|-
CASSTDRASNQPQHF
TGTGCCAGCAGCACGGACAGGGCGAGCAATCAGCCCCAGCATTTT
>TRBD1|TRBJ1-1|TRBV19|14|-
CASSLQGWNTEAFF
TGTGCCAGTAGCTTACAGGGGTGGAACACTGAAGCTTTCTTT
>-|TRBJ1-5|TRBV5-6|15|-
CASTSGGGGNQPQHF
TGTGCCAGCACCTCTGGGGGGGGCGGCAATCAGCCCCAGCATTTT
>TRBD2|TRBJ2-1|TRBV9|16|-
CASSVVGGGREPEQFF
TGTGCCAGCAGCGTAGTAGGCGGGGGACGGGAGCCTGAGCAGTTCTTC
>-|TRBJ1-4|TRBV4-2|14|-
CASSPPGANEKLFF
TGTGCCAGCAGCCCCCCCGGGGCGAATGAAAAACTGTTTTTT
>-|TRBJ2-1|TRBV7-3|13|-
CASSLSYYNEQFF
TGTGCCAGCAGCTTATCGTACTACAATGAGCAGTTCTTC
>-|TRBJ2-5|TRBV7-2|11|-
CASSFQETQYF
TGTGCCAGCAGCTTCCAAGAGACCCAGTACTTC
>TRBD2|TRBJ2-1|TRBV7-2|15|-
CASSWTSGGHNEQFF
TGTGCCAGCAGCTGGACTAGCGGGGGCCATAATGAGCAGTTCTTC
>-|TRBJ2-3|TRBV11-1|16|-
CASSFVGEAWADTQYF
TGTGCCAGCAGCTTCGTAGGGGAAGCGTGGGCAGATACGCAGTATTTT
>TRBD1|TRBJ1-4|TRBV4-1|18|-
CASSQTDTLRQGSEKLFF
TGCGCCAGCAGCCAGACCGATACACTACGACAGGGGAGTGAAAAACTGTTTTTT
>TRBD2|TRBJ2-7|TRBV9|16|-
CASSVVGGRAPGEQYF
TGTGCCAGCAGCGTAGTGGGCGGGAGGGCCCCGGGGGAGCAGTACTTC
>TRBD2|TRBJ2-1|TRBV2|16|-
CASSARTSGSVNEQFF
TGTGCCAGCAGTGCACGGACTAGCGGGAGCGTGAATGAGCAGTTCTTC
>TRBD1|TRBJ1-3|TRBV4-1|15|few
CASSRSDRAGNTIYF
TGCGCCAGCAGCCGATCCGACAGGGCTGGAAACACCATATATTTT
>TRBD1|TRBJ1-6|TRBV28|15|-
CASVFATGGESPLHF
TGTGCCAGCGTTTTCGCCACAGGGGGAGAGTCACCCCTCCACTTT
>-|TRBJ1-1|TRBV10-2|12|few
CASRVGNTEAFF
TGCGCCAGCCGTGTGGGGAACACTGAAGCTTTCTTT
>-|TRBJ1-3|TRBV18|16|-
CASSLQAANSGNTIYF
TGTGCCAGCTCCCTCCAAGCGGCTAACTCTGGAAACACCATATATTTT
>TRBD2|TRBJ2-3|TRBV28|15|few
CASSLGREGPDTQYF
TGTGCCAGCAGTCTAGGGCGGGAGGGCCCCGATACGCAGTATTTT
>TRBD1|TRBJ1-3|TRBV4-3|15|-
CASSHGTGAGNTIYF
TGCGCCAGCAGCCATGGGACAGGGGCGGGAAACACCATATATTTT
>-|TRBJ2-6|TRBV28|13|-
CASSLAGANVLTF
TGTGCCAGCAGTTTGGCTGGGGCCAACGTCCTGACTTTC
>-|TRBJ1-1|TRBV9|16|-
CASSVVDEGPNTEAFF
TGTGCCAGCAGCGTAGTTGATGAGGGACCGAACACTGAAGCTTTCTTT
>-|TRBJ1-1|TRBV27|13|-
CASSYKGGQEAFF
TGTGCCAGCAGTTATAAGGGGGGGCAAGAAGCTTTCTTT
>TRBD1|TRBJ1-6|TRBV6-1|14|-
CASSFRDRGSPLHF
TGTGCCAGCAGTTTCCGGGACAGGGGATCACCCCTCCACTTT
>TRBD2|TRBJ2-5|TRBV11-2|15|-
CASSSERGGLGTQYF
TGTGCCAGCAGCTCCGAGCGGGGGGGCCTTGGGACCCAGTACTTC
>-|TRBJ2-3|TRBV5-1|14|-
CASSLEATTDTQYF
TGCGCCAGCAGCTTGGAAGCGACCACAGATACGCAGTATTTT
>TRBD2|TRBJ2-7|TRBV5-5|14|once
CASSPAGGYNEQYF
TGTGCCAGCAGCCCGGCGGGGGGTTACAACGAGCAGTACTTC
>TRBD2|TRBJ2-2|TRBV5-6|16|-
CASSLYSGGLAGELFF
TGTGCCAGCAGCTTGTATAGCGGGGGCCTCGCCGGGGAGCTGTTTTTT
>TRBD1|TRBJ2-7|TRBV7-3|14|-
CASSPRDSSSEQYF
TGTGCCAGCAGCCCACGGGACAGCTCCTCCGAGCAGTACTTC
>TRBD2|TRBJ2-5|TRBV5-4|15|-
CASSSTSGDQETQYF
TGTGCCAGCAGCTCGACTAGCGGGGACCAAGAGACCCAGTACTTC
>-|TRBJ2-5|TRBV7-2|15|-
CASSLDGSRQETQYF
TGTGCCAGCAGCTTAGACGGGAGTCGGCAAGAGACCCAGTACTTC
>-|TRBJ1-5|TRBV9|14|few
CASSRGVSNQPQHF
TGTGCCAGCAGCCGAGGGGTTAGCAATCAGCCCCAGCATTTT
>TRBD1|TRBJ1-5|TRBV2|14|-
CASSGTGGDQPQHF
TGTGCCAGCAGCGGGACAGGGGGAGATCAGCCCCAGCATTTT
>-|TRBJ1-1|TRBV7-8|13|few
CASSRTRDTEAFF
TGTGCCAGCAGCCGCACAAGGGACACTGAAGCTTTCTTT
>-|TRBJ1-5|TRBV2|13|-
CASTDSGNQPQHF
TGTGCCAGTACTGACAGCGGCAATCAGCCCCAGCATTTT
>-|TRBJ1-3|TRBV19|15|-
CASSIGQGSGNTIYF
TGTGCCAGTAGTATAGGGCAGGGGTCCGGAAACACCATATATTTT
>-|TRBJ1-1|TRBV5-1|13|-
CASSGIGGEEAFF
TGCGCCAGCAGCGGAATTGGGGGGGAGGAAGCTTTCTTT
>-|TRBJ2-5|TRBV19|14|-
CASRSLGGQETQYF
TGTGCCAGTAGATCATTGGGGGGCCAAGAGACCCAGTACTTC
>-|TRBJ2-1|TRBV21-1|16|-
CASSLRGRPPYNEQFF
TGTGCCAGCAGCCTAAGAGGCAGGCCACCCTACAATGAGCAGTTCTTC
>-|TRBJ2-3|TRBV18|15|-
CASSPGSPSTDTQYF
TGTGCCAGCTCACCTGGAAGCCCCAGCACAGATACGCAGTATTTT